This TCR beta chain was sequenced in a study of T cells in Graves' hyperthyroidism and ophthalmopathy. Study results and limitations: Among thyroid clonotypes expanded above 0.001, most also appeared in blood.

This clonotype has ten or more counts. As yet, its antigen is unknown. RNA transcripts were the template for amplifying TCR beta CDR3 regions. The HTBI primer set drove a first-round RT-PCR of the TCR CDR3. TCRdb called the multiplex PCR reads again in MiXCR, with one record for every CDR3 protein. The sample carries 500,000 to 600,000 distinct CDR3 sequences, about 20% recorded once. PBMCs were collected from an approximately 9 ml volume of fresh peripheral blood. V lost 2 bases, J lost 4 bases, and 11 bases lay in between. The CDR3 spans 14 residues. Per germline, CDR1 MGHRA and CDR2 YSYEKL. The sequence was obtained from a middle-aged man with Graves' ophthalmopathy. The sequencing sample was made of blood. The J gene is TRBJ2-5, the V gene TRBV4-1; no clear D. The chain's CDR3 is CASSQQSLAETQYF. CDR3 nucleotides: TGCGCCAGCAGCCAACAGTCTCTGGCAGAGACCCAGTACTTC.